The 28 T cell receptor beta chains below all came from one sample that was sequenced in a study of T cell clones after liver transplantation. Here immunoSEQ multiplex PCR was the method, and the copy in TCRdb shows in-frame clones only, minus some. Of 70,000 or so clones listed, about 88% were seen once; the top ten hold less than 3.5%. The specimen was CD4+ T cells from blood, collected before liver transplant. These receptors came from a human donor who received a liver transplant.

The chain joins TRBV2 to TRBJ1-4; 9 bases are shared with TRBD1. V shed 3 bases and J 8 bases; nucleotides not matched to a gene: 13. The CDR3 extends over 17 amino acids. Germline values: CDR1 SNHLY, CDR2 FYNNEI. The DNA for the CDR3 is TGTGCCAGCAGTGATGCCGGGACAGGGAGGAGAGAGGAAAAACTGTTTTTT. Translated: CASSDAGTGRREEKLFF. The variable domain in full, with the rest retrieved from reference TRBV2 and TRBJ1-4, is EPEVTQTPSHQVTQMGQEVILRCVPISNHLYFYWYRQILGQKVEFLVSFYNNEISEKSEIFDDQFSVERPDGSNFTLKIRSTKLEDSAMYFCASSDAGTGRREEKLFFGSGTQLSVL.

V gene TRBV5-1 combines with J gene TRBJ2-1; TRBD2 matches 8 bases. CDR3 length: 19 amino acids. V trimming: 0 bases; J trimming: 7 bases; junction bases outside the gene matches: 18. Germline V gives CDR1 SGHRS, CDR2 YFSETQ. This CDR3 is CASSLGASGHSLITNEQFF. The CDR3 region has the DNA TGCGCCAGCAGCTTGGGGGCTAGCGGGCACTCTCTCATTACGAATGAGCAGTTCTTC.

CDR3 amino acids: CASSSPTSGSTDTQYF. The CDR3 coding sequence is TGTGCCAGTAGTTCACCGACTAGCGGGAGCACAGATACGCAGTATTTT. V and J are TRBV19 and TRBJ2-3; 10 positions agree with TRBD2. The V and J ends lost 5 bases and 0 bases, in that order; junction bases with no gene match: 5. In germline, CDR1 is LNHDA, CDR2 SQIVND (reference sequence). CDR3 size: 16 residues.

The chain carries TRBV5-1 and TRBJ2-7; tentatively, D is TRBD1 or TRBD2 (5 bases each). CDR3 length equals 14 residues. V was trimmed by 1 base and J by 4 bases, leaving 12 bases between them. In germline, CDR1 is SGHRS, CDR2 YFSETQ. In nucleotides, the CDR3 is TGCGCCAGCAGCTTGACGGGGAAGGGGTACGAGCAGTACTTC. This gives the protein CASSLTGKGYEQYF.

The chain has TRBV7-2 and TRBJ2-7, with D perhaps TRBD1 (6 bases). CDR3 length equals 13 residues. V lost 5 bases to trimming and J lost 3 bases, with 11 bases between them. From germline, CDR1 is SGHTA and CDR2 FQGNSA. In nucleotides, the CDR3 is TGTGCCAGCAGCCCGACAGGAATCTACGAGCAGTACTTC. Amino acid sequence: CASSPTGIYEQYF.

The rearrangement links TRBV28 to TRBJ1-1; D perhaps matches TRBD1 (6 bases). Trimming took off 2 bases at V and 4 bases at J, with 11 bases between the two ends. The CDR3 runs to 14 residues. CDR1 is MDHEN and CDR2 is SYDVKM in the germline V gene. The CDR3 DNA reads TGTGCCAGCAGTTTAACGGGGGCGATCACTGAAGCTTTCTTT. Its translation: CASSLTGAITEAFF.

This chain uses TRBV5-4 with TRBJ2-7; 7 nucleotides agree with TRBD2. This CDR3 is built from 16 residues. From germline, CDR1 is SGHNT and CDR2 YYREEE (reference sequence). After removal of 1 base from V and 3 bases from J, the junction contained 10 bases not matched to a gene. CDR3 amino acids: CASSLSGRAEIYEQYF. In nucleotides, the CDR3 is TGTGCCAGCAGCTTGTCTGGGAGGGCAGAAATCTACGAGCAGTACTTC.

V gene TRBV28 combines with J gene TRBJ2-1, with D perhaps matching TRBD2 (6 bases). Deletions cut 6 bases from V and 4 bases from J, with 13 bases between. The CDR3 has 14 amino acids. The germline V gene has CDR1 MDHEN and CDR2 SYDVKM. The CDR3 loop reads CASSPGLLYNEQFF. The DNA of the CDR3 is TGTGCCAGCAGCCCGGGACTTTTATACAATGAGCAGTTCTTC.

V gene TRBV6-5 combines with J gene TRBJ2-2, with 11 bases lining up with TRBD2. Trimming removed 6 bases from V and 6 bases from J; junction bases left unmatched: 6. This CDR3 has 15 amino acids. Per germline, CDR1 MNHEY and CDR2 SVGAGI. The chain's CDR3 is CASSLLAGVSGELFF. The CDR3 coding sequence is TGTGCCAGCAGCTTACTAGCGGGAGTGTCCGGGGAGCTGTTTTTT.

The CDR3: CASSTGTTGTSGRPWSKNIQYF. CDR3 coding DNA: TGCGCCAGCAGTACAGGGACGACCGGGACTAGCGGGAGACCCTGGTCTAAAAACATTCAGTACTTC. The chain is built from TRBV5-1 and TRBJ2-4; 14 bases are a match to TRBD2. This CDR3 is 22 amino acids long. Germline CDR1 reads SGHRS; CDR2 reads YFSETQ. Trimming at V came to 5 bases and at J to 4 bases, leaving 23 bases not matched to a gene. The entire variable domain, with the rest obtained from reference TRBV5-1 and TRBJ2-4, is as follows: KAGVTQTPRYLIKTRGQQVTLSCSPISGHRSVSWYQQTPGQGLQFLFEYFSETQRNKGNFPGRFSGRQFSNSRSEMNVSTLELGDSALYLCASSTGTTGTSGRPWSKNIQYFGAGTRLSVL.

This sequence joins TRBV4-3 and TRBJ2-6; D unresolved. The V gene lost 0 bases and the J gene lost 2 bases, with 8 bases spanning the gap. The V gene's germline CDR1 is LGHNA and CDR2 YSLEER. The CDR3 is 16 residues long. The CDR3: CASSQDGRTGANVLTF. CDR3 DNA sequence: TGCGCCAGCAGCCAAGATGGGCGGACTGGGGCCAACGTCCTGACTTTC.

The V gene is TRBV7-2, the J gene TRBJ2-1; TRBD2 matches at 9 bases. The V gene's germline CDR1 is SGHTA and CDR2 FQGNSA. The CDR3 is 16 residues long. Trimming at V came to 3 bases and at J to 7 bases, leaving 10 bases not matched to a gene. The CDR3 DNA reads as TGTGCCAGCAGCTTTGGAGGCGGGACTAGCAATAATGAGCAGTTCTTC. Protein: CASSFGGGTSNNEQFF.

V gene TRBV15 combines with J gene TRBJ1-1, with a weak D call TRBD1 (5 bases). The CDR3 has 12 residues. V was clipped by 1 base and J by 7 bases, with 7 bases between them. CDR1 and CDR2 from the germline V gene are LNHNV and YYDKDF (reference sequence). CDR3 sequence (DNA): TGTGCCACCAGCAGAGCCGACAGTGAAGCTTTCTTT. This gives the protein CATSRADSEAFF.

The rearrangement uses TRBV12-5 and TRBJ1-1; the D gene is possibly TRBD1 (6 bases). CDR3 length: 16 amino acids. From germline, CDR1 is LGHNT and CDR2 FRNRAP. V lost 1 base and J 6 bases, leaving 18 bases between the germline ends. In DNA form, the CDR3 reads TGTGCTAGTGGTTTGGCGCAGGGGAGGGGCCACTCTGAAGCTTTCTTT. Translation: CASGLAQGRGHSEAFF.

This chain connects TRBV5-4 to TRBJ2-3; TRBD1 aligns across 7 bases. CDR3 size: 15 residues. V lost 3 bases to trimming and J lost 1 base; unmatched junction nucleotides: 5. Germline V CDR1 and CDR2: SGHNT, YYREEE (reference sequence). The CDR3 coding sequence is TGTGCCAGCAGCTATAACAGGGGTCGCACAGATACGCAGTATTTT. Amino acids: CASSYNRGRTDTQYF.

This chain uses TRBV28 with TRBJ1-2, with D perhaps matching TRBD1 (5 bases). Germline values: CDR1 MDHEN, CDR2 SYDVKM. The V end lost 7 bases, the J end lost 2 bases, and 14 bases lay between the germline ends. The CDR3 consists of 14 residues. CDR3 in DNA: TGTGCCAGCATCACCCCGGGACTCAACTATGGCTACACCTTC. Amino acid sequence: CASITPGLNYGYTF.

The CDR3 DNA reads TGCGCCAGCAGCTTATTTGGGGGAACTAATGAAAAACTGTTTTTT. It specifies CASSLFGGTNEKLFF. This chain connects TRBV5-1 to TRBJ1-4; a weak D match, TRBD1 (5 bases). V was shortened by 2 bases and J by 1 base, with 9 bases between the two germline ends. Germline V gene sequence: CDR1 SGHRS, CDR2 YFSETQ. The CDR3 sequence is 15 residues long.

This sequence joins TRBV4-1 and TRBJ2-7, with D perhaps matching TRBD1 (6 bases). Trimming removed 1 base at V and 6 bases at J, with 10 bases between. The CDR3 runs 13 residues. The germline V gene encodes CDR1 MGHRA and CDR2 YSYEKL. The CDR3: CASSQGWGPEQYF. The CDR3, as DNA: TGCGCCAGCAGCCAAGGGTGGGGGCCCGAGCAGTACTTC.

The rearrangement links TRBV19 to TRBJ2-5; D might be TRBD1 or TRBD2, each matching 5 bases. There are 13 residues in the CDR3. Per germline, CDR1 LNHDA and CDR2 SQIVND (reference sequence). V gave up 4 bases and J gave up 1 base, with 7 bases separating them. CDR3: CASSRDLQETQYF. CDR3 DNA: TGTGCCAGTAGTAGGGACCTCCAAGAGACCCAGTACTTC. Drawing the rest from reference TRBV19 and TRBJ2-5, the complete variable domain is DGGITQSPKYLFRKEGQNVTLSCEQNLNHDAMYWYRQDPGQGLRLIYYSQIVNDFQKGDIAEGYSVSREKKESFPLTVTSAQKNPTAFYLCASSRDLQETQYFGPGTRLLVL.

The J gene is TRBJ2-3, the V gene TRBV7-3, with 10 bases lining up with TRBD2. The length of the CDR3 is 15 residues. CDR1 is SGHTA, CDR2 FQGTGA, per germline. Unmatched junction bases numbered 8, after V lost 5 bases and J lost 6 bases. Here the CDR3 DNA reads TGTGCCAGCAGCATGCTAGCGGGAGAGGGGGATACGCAGTATTTT. It encodes CASSMLAGEGDTQYF.

Many counts were recorded for this clone. The rearrangement joins TRBV30 to TRBJ1-2, with D perhaps TRBD1 (6 bases). The CDR3 has 15 amino acids. The germline V and J ends were trimmed by 2 bases and 7 bases, with 20 bases remaining between them. Looked up from germline, CDR1 is GTSNPN and CDR2 is SVGIG (reference sequence). CDR3 loop: CAWSFPAARGGGYTF. CDR3 bases: TGTGCCTGGAGTTTTCCCGCAGCCCGAGGGGGTGGCTACACCTTC.

This chain uses TRBV10-3 with TRBJ2-1; D not certain. Between the trimmed V and J ends, which lost 8 bases and 9 bases, there was a span of 14 bases. The CDR3 is 12 amino acids. The germline V gene has CDR1 ENHRY and CDR2 SYGVKD. The CDR3, as DNA: TGTGCCATCGGGTATGATCCGGGTGAGCAGTTCTTC. This codes for CAIGYDPGEQFF.

The chain has TRBV7-2 and TRBJ2-7, with TRBD2 matching over 10 bases. J gave up 7 bases and V 2 bases, and 5 bases lay outside the gene matches. The CDR3 runs to 14 residues. CDR1 is SGHTA, CDR2 FQGNSA, per germline. In nucleotides, the CDR3 is TGTGCCAGCAGCTTAATAGCGGGAGGTAGTGAGCAGTACTTC. This translates into CASSLIAGGSEQYF.

The chain links TRBV9 to TRBJ2-2, with 10 bases matching TRBD1. Trimming at V came to 2 bases and at J to 5 bases, leaving 3 bases not matched to a gene. The V gene's germline CDR1 is SGDLS and CDR2 YYNGEE. There are 15 residues in the CDR3. The CDR3 sequence: CASSVRTGGTGELFF. The DNA for the CDR3 is TGTGCCAGCAGCGTTCGGACAGGGGGGACCGGGGAGCTGTTTTTT.

The V and J genes are TRBV5-1 and TRBJ2-5; D uncertain. Between the trimmed V and J ends, which lost 0 bases and 5 bases, there was a span of 5 bases. Germline values: CDR1 SGHRS, CDR2 YFSETQ. The CDR3 loop spans 12 amino acids. In nucleotides, the CDR3 is TGCGCCAGCAGCTTGGACTGGGAGACCCAGTACTTC. Protein: CASSLDWETQYF.

The chain carries TRBV5-1 and TRBJ2-5; 11 nucleotides align to TRBD1. The germline CDR1 and CDR2 sequences are SGHRS and YFSETQ. The CDR3 covers 15 residues. Trimming at V came to 0 bases and at J to 5 bases, leaving 3 bases not matched to a gene. CDR3 in DNA: TGCGCCAGCAGCTTGGGGGACAGGGGGTCTGAGACCCAGTACTTC. Residues: CASSLGDRGSETQYF.

The rearrangement links TRBV7-9 to TRBJ1-4; 7 bases agree with TRBD1. V lost 4 bases, J lost 7 bases, and 6 bases stayed unmatched. The CDR3 covers 14 residues. Germline V gives CDR1 SEHNR, CDR2 FQNEAQ (reference sequence). CDR3 residues: CASSSSGGREKLFF. The CDR3, as DNA: TGTGCCAGCAGCTCTTCAGGGGGTCGTGAAAAACTGTTTTTT.

The genes are TRBV29-1 and TRBJ2-5; the D gene is possibly TRBD1 (6 bases). V lost 7 bases, J lost 4 bases, and 16 bases lay in between. The CDR3 sequence is 13 residues long. Germline V gene lookup returns CDR1 SQVTM and CDR2 ANQGSEA. The CDR3 loop is CSARHRVGETQYF. Written as DNA, the CDR3 is TGCAGCGCCCGGCACAGGGTGGGAGAGACCCAGTACTTC.